These T cell receptor beta chains were read from a single sample in a study of graft-versus-host responses after intestinal transplantation. Method: immunoSEQ multiplex PCR; TCRdb's copy keeps in-frame clones and lacks some. This sample has some 93,000 clones, with roughly 90% found just once. No antigen has been identified for these receptors. Source: unstimulated CD8+ T cells sorted from spleen or lymph node cells, taken before intestinal transplant. Every receptor here comes from a human donor who received an intestinal transplant. Both conserved end residues are part of each CDR3. The order of the fields is J gene, V gene, D gene, clone size, CDR3 DNA, CDR3 protein. A D gene is named only where the DNA matches it firmly. Clone size, where shown, is once, few, many, or a class for clones that have expanded.

>TRBJ2-7|TRBV19|TRBD1|few
TGTGCCAGTAGCTTGGGACAGGGGTCCGAGCAGTACTTC
CASSLGQGSEQYF
>TRBJ2-7|TRBV9|.|.
TGTGCCAGCAGCGTACTGGACAGCTCCTACGAGCAGTACTTC
CASSVLDSSYEQYF
>TRBJ1-4|TRBV7-9|.|few
TGTGCCAGCAGCTTCACAACTAATGAAAAACTGTTTTTT
CASSFTTNEKLFF
>TRBJ2-3|TRBV30|TRBD2|.
TGTGCCTGGAGTGGGGCGGGAGGTCTCGATACGCAGTATTTT
CAWSGAGGLDTQYF
>TRBJ2-7|TRBV4-1|TRBD1|once
TGCGCCAGCAGCCAAGAGACCGGGACAGGGAGCTACGAGCAGTACTTC
CASSQETGTGSYEQYF
>TRBJ2-2|TRBV5-1|TRBD1|.
TGCGCCAGCGGGACAGTTTACACCGGGGAGCTGTTTTTT
CASGTVYTGELFF
>TRBJ2-2|TRBV19|TRBD2|.
TGTGCCAGTAGGGTGCGGGAGGAGAGAACCGGGGAGCTGTTTTTT
CASRVREERTGELFF
>TRBJ2-7|TRBV6-5|.|.
TGTGCCAGCAGTGTTACAGGGTCCTACGAGCAGTACTTC
CASSVTGSYEQYF
>TRBJ2-7|TRBV11-2|.|.
TGTGCCAGCAGCTTAGGCCCCTCCGGAGGCTCCTACGAGCAGTACTTC
CASSLGPSGGSYEQYF
>TRBJ2-7|TRBV6-5|.|.
TGTGCCAGCAGCCTGACTGAAGGAACCTACGAGCAGTACTTC
CASSLTEGTYEQYF
>TRBJ2-5|TRBV5-6|TRBD2|once
TGTGCCAGCAGCTCTGGTTGGACTAGCGGGAGCCTAGGGACCCAGTACTTC
CASSSGWTSGSLGTQYF
>TRBJ2-4|TRBV4-2|TRBD2|.
TGTGCCAGCAGCCCTTACAACTTAGCGGGAGAAAACATTCAGTACTTC
CASSPYNLAGENIQYF
>TRBJ1-1|TRBV5-1|.|.
TGCGCCAGCAGCTTGGCGGGGAGAGGCACTGAAGCTTTCTTT
CASSLAGRGTEAFF
>TRBJ2-5|TRBV19|.|once
TGTGCCAGTAGTGCGGGAACAGGGGACTGGGAGACCCAGTACTTC
CASSAGTGDWETQYF
>TRBJ2-2|TRBV7-9|.|once
TGTGCCAGCAGCCCCAACCCGACCGGGGGGGAGCTGTTTTTT
CASSPNPTGGELFF
>TRBJ2-7|TRBV30|TRBD2|.
TGTGCCTGGAGTGCCCCTAGCGGGTACGAGCAGTACTTC
CAWSAPSGYEQYF
>TRBJ2-3|TRBV5-6|TRBD1|.
TGTGCCAGCAGCTTCGGGACAGGGTCCCCCACAGATACGCAGTATTTT
CASSFGTGSPTDTQYF
>TRBJ1-2|TRBV5-6|TRBD1|few
TGTGCCAGCAGCCAGGGGGCTTACTATGGCTACACCTTC
CASSQGAYYGYTF
>TRBJ2-7|TRBV4-2|TRBD1|.
TGTGCCAGCAGCGCCAGGACAGGGGCACTCTACGAGCAGTACTTC
CASSARTGALYEQYF
>TRBJ2-1|TRBV7-6|TRBD2|.
TGTGCCAGCAGCCCCCTAGGCGGGACTAGCTCCTACAATGAGCAGTTCTTC
CASSPLGGTSSYNEQFF
>TRBJ1-4|TRBV4-3|TRBD1|.
TGCGCCAGCAGCCAAGATCTGGCCGAGACAGGGTTTAATGAAAAACTGTTTTTT
CASSQDLAETGFNEKLFF
>TRBJ1-1|TRBV4-1|.|medium-sized
TGCGCCAGCAGCTCTACTTCTGAAGCCTTCTTT
CASSSTSEAFF
>TRBJ2-7|TRBV4-1|TRBD2|few
TGCGCCAGCAGCCAAGCGACTAGCGGGACGATGGAGCAGTACTTC
CASSQATSGTMEQYF
>TRBJ1-1|TRBV5-5|.|.
TGTGCCAGCAGCATTGGAGGGGTGGTACTGGGGACTGAAGCTTTCTTT
CASSIGGVVLGTEAFF
>TRBJ2-7|TRBV28|.|.
TGTGCCAGCAGTGACACAGGGTTGGCCTACGAGCAGTACTTC
CASSDTGLAYEQYF
>TRBJ2-1|TRBV6-1|.|.
TGTGCCAGCAGTGGTCACTGGTCCTACAATGAGCAGTTCTTC
CASSGHWSYNEQFF
>TRBJ2-2|TRBV5-1|.|.
TGCGCCAGCAGCACCTATCCGGACACCGGGGAGCTGTTTTTT
CASSTYPDTGELFF
>TRBJ2-3|TRBV7-9|.|.
TGTGCCAGCAGCTTTGACAGGAGCCTCACAGATACGCAGTATTTT
CASSFDRSLTDTQYF